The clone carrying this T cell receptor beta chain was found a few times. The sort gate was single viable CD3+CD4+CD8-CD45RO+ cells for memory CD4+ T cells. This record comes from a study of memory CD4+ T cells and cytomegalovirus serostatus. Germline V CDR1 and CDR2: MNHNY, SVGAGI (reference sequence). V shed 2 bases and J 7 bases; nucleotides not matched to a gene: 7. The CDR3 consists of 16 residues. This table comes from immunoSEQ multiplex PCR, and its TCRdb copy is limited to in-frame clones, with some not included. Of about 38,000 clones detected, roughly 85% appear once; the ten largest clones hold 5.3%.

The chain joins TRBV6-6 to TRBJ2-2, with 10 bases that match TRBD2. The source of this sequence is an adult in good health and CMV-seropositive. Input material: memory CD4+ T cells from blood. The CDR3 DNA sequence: TGTGCCAGCAGTTACCCCGGACTAGCGGCAGACGGGGAGCTGTTTTTT. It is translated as CASSYPGLAADGELFF.